The 18 T cell receptor beta chains reported below all come from one sample, sequenced in a study of breast tumors, draining lymph nodes, adjacent tissues. TCRdb independently ran MiXCR on the multiplex PCR reads; one entry per CDR3 protein. The data show over 150,000 distinct CDR3 sequences, 30% to 35% seen once. Samples came from axillary lymph nodes draining the breast cancer. Input material: axillary lymph node tissue. These receptors all stem from a female donor with breast cancer. Some clones in this sample may be carry-over from other donors' samples.

This clonotype was observed at least ten times. The chain is built from TRBV6-2 or TRBV6-3 and TRBJ2-1; D gene ambiguous. Germline lookup yields CDR1 MNHEY and CDR2 SVGEGT. CDR3 length: 13 amino acids. With 4 bases removed from V and 8 bases from J, the gap between germline ends came to 12 bases. CDR3 region: CASSLSFSDEQFF. The CDR3 DNA follows: TGTGCCAGCAGTTTAAGTTTCAGTGATGAGCAGTTCTTC.

This clonotype was seen ten or more times. The chain has TRBV29-1 and TRBJ2-7; perhaps TRBD1 as D (7 bases). The CDR3 runs to 13 residues. CDR1 SQVTM and CDR2 ANQGSEA come from the germline V gene. Trimming removed 5 bases at V and 2 bases at J, with 13 bases between. The DNA of the CDR3 is TGCAGCGTTCAGGGGGAGGAGACCTACGAGCAGTACTTC. Translated, it gives CSVQGEETYEQYF.

The sample holds many counts of this clonotype. The gene calls are TRBV19 and TRBJ2-3; D possibly uses TRBD1 or TRBD2 (5 bases each). CDR3 length equals 15 residues. Trimming took 0 bases from V and 0 from J, leaving 7 bases between them. The germline V gene encodes CDR1 LNHDA and CDR2 SQIVND (reference sequence). The CDR3 nucleotides read TGTGCCAGTAGTATAGAGGGGGTAAGCACAGATACGCAGTATTTT. Encoded protein: CASSIEGVSTDTQYF.

A remark on this clonotype: This sequence may be a read error, since a much larger clone differs from it by one base. The CDR3: CASSLEGAGHPQHF. DNA of the CDR3: TGCGCCAGCAGCTTAGAAGGGGCGGGTCACCCCCAGCATTTT. The chain recombines TRBV5-1 with TRBJ1-5; a weak D match, TRBD1 (5 bases). V lost 2 bases to trimming and J lost 10 bases, with 16 bases between them. From germline, CDR1 is SGHRS and CDR2 YFSETQ. The CDR3 runs 14 residues.

This clonotype was observed many times. V usage is TRBV11-3 and J usage is TRBJ1-5, with TRBD1 identical over 7 bases. CDR1 and CDR2 (germline): SGHNT, YENEEA. The V and J ends lost 2 bases and 3 bases, in that order; junction bases with no gene match: 10. The CDR3 covers 17 residues. CDR3 DNA: TGTGCCAGCAGCTTACGACAGGGTCAGGGGATCAATCAGCCCCAGCATTTT. Translation gives CASSLRQGQGINQPQHF.

This clonotype came up many times. V gene TRBV16 combines with J gene TRBJ2-3, with unresolved D. V was clipped by 1 base and J by 0 bases, with 11 bases between them. The CDR3 is 16 amino acids. Germline loops: CDR1 KGHSY, CDR2 FQNENV. The CDR3 bases are TGTGCCAGCAGCCAATTCTCGACACCTAGCACAGATACGCAGTATTTT. Translated: CASSQFSTPSTDTQYF.

The chain employs TRBV11-2 and TRBJ1-6; D might be TRBD1 (6 bases). Near its end, the DNA agrees better with TRBJ1-1, so the J call may be wrong. The CDR3 covers 14 residues. CDR1 SGHAT and CDR2 FQNNGV come from the germline V gene. CDR3 nucleotide sequence: TGTGCCAGCAGCTTAGGGGGGGCGAGCACTGAAGCTTTCTTT. Encoded protein: CASSLGGASTEAFF.

With respect to this clonotype: One base away lies a much larger clone, so this may be a sequencing read error. The chain carries TRBV7-9 and TRBJ2-7, with D unclear. The CDR3 has 14 amino acids. Germline V gene sequence: CDR1 SEHNR, CDR2 FQNEAQ (reference sequence). The CDR3 sequence is CACSSGPESYEQYF. CDR3 nucleotide sequence: TGTGCCTGCAGCTCAGGACCTGAATCCTACGAGCAGTACTTC.

The table lists this clonotype with many counts. The V gene is TRBV5-6, the J gene TRBJ1-3; TRBD1 matches at 9 bases. The V segment lost 4 bases and the J segment 5 bases; nucleotides outside the gene matches: 7. The CDR3 length is 15 residues. Germline-derived CDR1 and CDR2 are SGHDT and YYEEEE. The CDR3 reads CASSHTGQGRNTIYF. DNA for the CDR3: TGTGCCAGCAGCCACACGGGACAGGGACGAAACACCATATATTTT.

The table lists this clonotype with many counts. The chain uses TRBV2 and TRBJ2-7; unclear D gene. The V gene lost 7 bases and the J gene lost 4 bases, with 14 bases spanning the gap. CDR3 size: 13 residues. The germline CDR1 and CDR2 sequences are SNHLY and FYNNEI. CDR3 bases: TGTGCCAGCACCTGGGATGGGGAATACGAGCAGTACTTC. Protein sequence: CASTWDGEYEQYF.

As regards this clonotype: A much larger clone differs by one base, so this may be a read error. This chain connects TRBV5-8 to TRBJ2-5, with D perhaps matching TRBD2 (6 bases). CDR3 length: 14 amino acids. Germline V gene data show CDR1 as SGHTS and CDR2 as YDEGEE. Trimming removed 4 bases from V and 1 base from J, with 11 bases in between. CDR3 sequence (DNA): TGTGCCAGCAGCCGGGACTCGTCCCAAGAGACCCAGTACTTC. Translating it yields CASSRDSSQETQYF.

This clonotype has only one observation. Being one base from a much bigger clone, this may be a read error. This chain joins TRBV18 and TRBJ2-7; tentative D call: TRBD2 (5 bases). Germline CDR1 and CDR2: KGHSH and LQKENI. The length of the CDR3 is 13 residues. CDR3 sequence (DNA): TGTGCCTGCTCACCCACTAGTAACTACGAGCAGTACTTC. Translated, it gives CACSPTSNYEQYF.

This clonotype appeared many times. The genes are TRBV11-3 and TRBJ2-6; D call uncertain. Germline CDR1 is SGHNT and CDR2 is YENEEA. CDR3 length equals 13 residues. V dropped 7 bases and J dropped 1 base, with 5 bases sitting between them. The CDR3 protein is CASKPSGANVLTF. DNA of the CDR3: TGTGCCAGCAAGCCATCTGGGGCCAACGTCCTGACTTTC. The variable domain in full, completed from reference TRBV11-3 and TRBJ2-6, reads EAGVVQSPRYKIIEKKQPVAFWCNPISGHNTLYWYLQNLGQGPELLIRYENEEAVDDSQLPKDRFSAERLKGVDSTLKIQPAELGDSAVYLCASKPSGANVLTFGAGSRLTVL.

This clonotype has ten or more counts. The chain employs TRBV11-2 and TRBJ2-7; D ambiguous. Germline V lookup: CDR1 SGHAT, CDR2 FQNNGV. CDR3 size: 15 residues. Trimming took off 2 bases at V and 0 bases at J, with 11 bases between the two ends. The CDR3 is CASSLSDWSSYEQYF. For the CDR3, the DNA is TGTGCCAGCAGCTTATCCGACTGGAGCTCCTACGAGCAGTACTTC.

This clonotype showed up many times. Here the CDR3 reads CASSQDLATSYEQYF. CDR3 sequence (DNA): TGTGCCAGCAGCCAAGATCTAGCGACCTCCTACGAGCAGTACTTC. V usage is TRBV4-2 and J usage is TRBJ2-7, with D tentatively TRBD2 (6 bases). Germline V lookup: CDR1 LGHNA, CDR2 YNFKEQ. The CDR3 runs 15 residues. V was pared by 0 bases and J by 0 bases, with 9 bases between.

This clonotype qualifies as medium-sized. The chain recombines TRBV25-1 with TRBJ1-5, with D possibly matching TRBD1 (6 bases). Germline CDR1 MGHDK, CDR2 SYGVNS. The CDR3 contains 15 residues. Trimming cost V 1 base and J 7 bases, with 14 bases left between them. The CDR3 spells CASSEWLQGLQPQHF. CDR3 nucleotides: TGTGCCAGCAGTGAATGGCTACAGGGATTGCAGCCCCAGCATTTT.

There are a few counts of this clonotype. A much larger clone differs from this one at a single base, so this may be a read error. A read error is likely, as this CDR3 ends without the conserved phenylalanine or tryptophan. The gene calls are TRBV7-2 and TRBJ1-2, with D hard to call. With 4 bases removed from V and 6 bases from J, the gap between germline ends came to 15 bases. CDR3 length equals 14 residues. The germline CDR1 and CDR2 sequences are SGHTA and FQGNSA. CDR3 sequence reads: CASSSVVPGDGYTL. As DNA, the CDR3 is TGTGCCAGCAGCTCCGTTGTTCCGGGCGATGGCTACACCCTC.

The CDR3 reads CSAWDRGLANEKLFF. The CDR3 nucleotides read TGCAGTGCCTGGGACAGGGGGCTGGCTAATGAAAAACTGTTTTTT. V usage is TRBV20-1 and J usage is TRBJ1-4, with 12 bases matching TRBD1. CDR1 is DFQATT and CDR2 is SNEGSKA in the germline V gene (reference sequence). The CDR3 is 15 residues long. After removal of 6 bases from V and 3 bases from J, the junction contained 5 bases not matched to a gene.